A selection of T cell receptor beta chains follows, all from one sample in a study of cytomegalovirus exposure and HLA in healthy donors. Clones were read by immunoSEQ multiplex PCR, and TCRdb kept only the in-frame ones, dropping some. The table shows approximately 190,000 clones, with 80% occurring only once. Sequenced: PBMCs. The source of these receptors is a man between 40 and 49 years old in good health and CMV-seropositive. Both conserved end residues are trimmed from each CDR3.

>TRBV5-6
ASSRTGIEAF
>TRBV2
ASSRETQY
>TRBV19
ASSIDRDQDQPQH
>TRBV28
ASTPTVGDRTYGYT
>TRBV6-4
ASSELAGGSYEQY
>TRBV5-6
ASSLAGGAYEQY
>TRBV5-8
ASSLGDTFMNTEAF
>TRBV5-1
ASAPLFGGYEQY
>TRBV28
ASSLVVGQGHQPQH
>TRBV9
ASSPYSNYGYT
>TRBV19
ASSILGNTIY
>TRBV28
ASSTAPLSNQPQH
>TRBV7-7
ASSLERGRETQY
>TRBV10-3
AISGGLNNEQF
>TRBV5-4
ASSLDSGSGSGANVLT
>TRBV7-6
ASSLGTSGARETQY
>TRBV4-1
ASSQPPGGMGTEAF
>TRBV5-1
ASSLTGGVEQF
>TRBV2
ASKFGVATNEKLF
>TRBV6-6
ASSYGDRVDTQY
>TRBV5-4
ASSPGHEETQY
>TRBV4-3
ASSQGTRNYGYT
>TRBV4-2
ASSQEALTYEQY
>TRBV28
ASSLGATAKLF
>TRBV4-2
ASSQGEGAREQY
>TRBV7-9
ASSATGIYNEQF
>TRBV13
ASSPPGEWSQETQY
>TRBV7-7
ASSRGTAYEQY
>TRBV7-3
ASSYSGTGKETQY
>TRBV9
ASSAREISYEQY
>TRBV29-1
SVEGGAEQY